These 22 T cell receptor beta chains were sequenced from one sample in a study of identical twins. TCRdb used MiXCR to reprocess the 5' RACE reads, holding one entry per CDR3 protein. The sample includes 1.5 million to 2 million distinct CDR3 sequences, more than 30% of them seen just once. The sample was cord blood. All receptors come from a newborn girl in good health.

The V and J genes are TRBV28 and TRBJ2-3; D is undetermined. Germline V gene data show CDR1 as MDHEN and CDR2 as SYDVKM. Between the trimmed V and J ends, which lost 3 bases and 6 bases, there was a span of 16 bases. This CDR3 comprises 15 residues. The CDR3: CASSFTGRLGDTQYF. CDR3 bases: TGTGCCAGCAGTTTTACCGGCAGGCTTGGGGATACGCAGTATTTT.

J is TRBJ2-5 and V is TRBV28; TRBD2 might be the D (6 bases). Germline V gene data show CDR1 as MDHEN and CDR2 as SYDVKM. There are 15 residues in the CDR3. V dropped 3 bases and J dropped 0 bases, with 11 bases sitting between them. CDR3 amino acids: CASSFGGGDQETQYF. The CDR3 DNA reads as TGTGCCAGCAGTTTTGGTGGCGGGGACCAAGAGACCCAGTACTTC.

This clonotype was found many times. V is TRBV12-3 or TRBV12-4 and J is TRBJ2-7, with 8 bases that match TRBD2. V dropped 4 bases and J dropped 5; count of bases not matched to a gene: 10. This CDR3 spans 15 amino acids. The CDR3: CASSSTGTSIHEQYF. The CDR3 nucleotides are TGTGCCAGCAGTTCAACCGGGACTAGTATCCACGAGCAGTACTTC.

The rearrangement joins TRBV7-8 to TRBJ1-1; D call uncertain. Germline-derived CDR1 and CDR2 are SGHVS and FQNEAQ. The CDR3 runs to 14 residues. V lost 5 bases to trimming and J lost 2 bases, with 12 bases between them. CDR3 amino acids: CASSVRAANTEAFF. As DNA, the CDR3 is TGTGCCAGCAGCGTACGGGCAGCTAACACTGAAGCTTTCTTT.

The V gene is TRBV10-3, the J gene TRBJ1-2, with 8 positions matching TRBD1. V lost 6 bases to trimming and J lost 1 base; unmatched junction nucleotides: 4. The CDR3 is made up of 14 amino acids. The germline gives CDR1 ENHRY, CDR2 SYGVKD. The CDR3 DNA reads TGTGCCATCAGCCGGACAGGGAGTAACTATGGCTACACCTTC. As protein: CAISRTGSNYGYTF.

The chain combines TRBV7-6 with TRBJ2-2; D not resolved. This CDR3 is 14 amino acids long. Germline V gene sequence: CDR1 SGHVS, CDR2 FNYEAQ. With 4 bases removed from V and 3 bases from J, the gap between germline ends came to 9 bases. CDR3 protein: CASSSLGDTGELFF. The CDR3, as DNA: TGTGCCAGCAGCTCTCTAGGCGACACCGGGGAGCTGTTTTTT.

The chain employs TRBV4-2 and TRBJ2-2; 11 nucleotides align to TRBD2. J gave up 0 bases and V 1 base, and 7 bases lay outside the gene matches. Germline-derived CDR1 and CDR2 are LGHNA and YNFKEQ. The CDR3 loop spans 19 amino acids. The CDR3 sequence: CASSQAPPTSGANTGELFF. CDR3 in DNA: TGTGCCAGCAGCCAAGCCCCACCGACTAGCGGGGCGAACACCGGGGAGCTGTTTTTT.

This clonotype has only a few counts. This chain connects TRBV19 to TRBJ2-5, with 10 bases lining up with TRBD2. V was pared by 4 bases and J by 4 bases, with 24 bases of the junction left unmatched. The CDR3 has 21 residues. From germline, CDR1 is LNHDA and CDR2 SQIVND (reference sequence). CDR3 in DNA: TGTGCCAGTAGTAACGGACAGGGACGGCGATTAGCGGGAGGAATTGGAGAGACCCAGTACTTC. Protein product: CASSNGQGRRLAGGIGETQYF.

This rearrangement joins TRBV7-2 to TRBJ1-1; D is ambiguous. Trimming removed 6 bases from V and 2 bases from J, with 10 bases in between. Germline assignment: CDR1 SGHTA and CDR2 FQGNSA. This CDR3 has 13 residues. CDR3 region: CASRLPENTEAFF. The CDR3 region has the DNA TGTGCCAGCAGATTACCAGAAAACACTGAAGCTTTCTTT.

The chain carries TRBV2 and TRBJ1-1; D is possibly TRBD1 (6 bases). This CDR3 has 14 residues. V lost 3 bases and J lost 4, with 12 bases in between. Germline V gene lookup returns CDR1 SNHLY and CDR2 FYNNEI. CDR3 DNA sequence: TGTGCCAGCAGTGATTCAGGGGAAGGCACTGAAGCTTTCTTT. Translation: CASSDSGEGTEAFF.

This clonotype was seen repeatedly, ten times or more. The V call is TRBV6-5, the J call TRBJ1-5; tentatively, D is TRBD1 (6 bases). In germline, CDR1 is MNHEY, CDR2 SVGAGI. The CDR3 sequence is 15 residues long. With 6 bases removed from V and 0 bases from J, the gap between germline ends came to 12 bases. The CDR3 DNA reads TGTGCCAGCAGACTGGACAGCTATAGCAATCAGCCCCAGCATTTT. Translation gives CASRLDSYSNQPQHF.

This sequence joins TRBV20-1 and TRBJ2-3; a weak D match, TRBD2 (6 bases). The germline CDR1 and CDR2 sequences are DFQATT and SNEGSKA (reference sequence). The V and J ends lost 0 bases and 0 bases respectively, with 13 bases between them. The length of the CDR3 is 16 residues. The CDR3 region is CSARDRRGLSTDTQYF. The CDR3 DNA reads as TGCAGTGCTAGAGATCGGCGGGGACTTAGCACAGATACGCAGTATTTT.

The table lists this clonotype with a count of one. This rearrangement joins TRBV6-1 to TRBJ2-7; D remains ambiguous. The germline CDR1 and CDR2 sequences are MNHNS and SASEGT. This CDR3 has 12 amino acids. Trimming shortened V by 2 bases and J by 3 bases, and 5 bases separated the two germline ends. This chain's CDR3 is CASSEINYEQYF. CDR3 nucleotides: TGTGCCAGCAGTGAAATCAACTACGAGCAGTACTTC.

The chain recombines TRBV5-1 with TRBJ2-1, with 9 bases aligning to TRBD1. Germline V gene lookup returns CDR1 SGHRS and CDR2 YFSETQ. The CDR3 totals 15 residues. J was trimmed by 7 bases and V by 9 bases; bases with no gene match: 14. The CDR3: CATQAGTGSGNEQFF. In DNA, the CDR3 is TGCGCCACCCAAGCGGGGACAGGGAGCGGGAATGAGCAGTTCTTC.

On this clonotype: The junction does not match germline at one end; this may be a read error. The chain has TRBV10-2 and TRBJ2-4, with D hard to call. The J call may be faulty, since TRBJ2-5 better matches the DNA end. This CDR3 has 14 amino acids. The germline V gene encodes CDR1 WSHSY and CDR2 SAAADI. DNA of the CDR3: TGCACCAGCAGTGAGAATCCAATTGGGAAGACCCAGTACTTC. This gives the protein CTSSENPIGKTQYF.

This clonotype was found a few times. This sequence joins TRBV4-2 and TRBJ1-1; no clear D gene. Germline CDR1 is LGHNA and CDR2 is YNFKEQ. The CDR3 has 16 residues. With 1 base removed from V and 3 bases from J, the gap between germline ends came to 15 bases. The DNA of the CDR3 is TGTGCCAGCAGCCAAGCCCATGGGTTGGCGGACACTGAAGCTTTCTTT. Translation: CASSQAHGLADTEAFF.

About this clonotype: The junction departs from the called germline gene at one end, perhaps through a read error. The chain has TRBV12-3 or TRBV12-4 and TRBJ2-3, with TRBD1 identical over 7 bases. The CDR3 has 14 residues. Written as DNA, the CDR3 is TGTGCCAGCCGCCGGGACAGAAGAACAGATGCGCAGTATTTT. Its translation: CASRRDRRTDAQYF.

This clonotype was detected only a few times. The CDR3 DNA reads TGTGCCAGCAGTGACAGGGCTGCTAATGAAAAACTGTTTTTT. This gives the protein CASSDRAANEKLFF. The V call is TRBV12-3 or TRBV12-4, the J call TRBJ1-4; 7 positions agree with TRBD1. Germline trimming cut 5 bases from V and 3 bases from J; bases unmatched to any gene: 3. This CDR3 is built from 14 residues.

The CDR3 protein is CASPSGRDIQYF. For the CDR3, the DNA is TGTGCCAGCCCGAGCGGGAGGGACATTCAGTACTTC. V gene TRBV21-1 combines with J gene TRBJ2-4; the table calls TRBD2, which could not be checked here. TRBV21-1 is listed as a pseudogene. This CDR3 spans 12 amino acids.

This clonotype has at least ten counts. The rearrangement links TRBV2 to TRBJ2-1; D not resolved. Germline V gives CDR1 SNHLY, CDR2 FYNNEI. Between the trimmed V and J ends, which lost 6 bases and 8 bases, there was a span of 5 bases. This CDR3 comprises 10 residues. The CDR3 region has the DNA TGTGCCAGCAGGGTTGATGAGCAGTTCTTC. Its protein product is CASRVDEQFF.

The CDR3 spells CASSTRPGRNEKLFF. The CDR3 DNA is TGTGCCAGCAGTACCCGACCCGGTAGGAATGAAAAACTGTTTTTT. The V call is TRBV12-3 or TRBV12-4, the J call TRBJ1-4, with D unresolved. The length of the CDR3 is 15 residues. Trimming cost V 5 bases and J 5 bases, with 15 bases left between them.

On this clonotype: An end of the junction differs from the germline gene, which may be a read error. The CDR3 bases are TGTGCCAGCAGCCAGGTGTTAGCGGATATGCAGTATTTT. Protein sequence: CASSQVLADMQYF. V is TRBV12-3 or TRBV12-4 and J is TRBJ2-3, with D possibly TRBD2 on 6 matching bases. The length of the CDR3 is 13 residues.